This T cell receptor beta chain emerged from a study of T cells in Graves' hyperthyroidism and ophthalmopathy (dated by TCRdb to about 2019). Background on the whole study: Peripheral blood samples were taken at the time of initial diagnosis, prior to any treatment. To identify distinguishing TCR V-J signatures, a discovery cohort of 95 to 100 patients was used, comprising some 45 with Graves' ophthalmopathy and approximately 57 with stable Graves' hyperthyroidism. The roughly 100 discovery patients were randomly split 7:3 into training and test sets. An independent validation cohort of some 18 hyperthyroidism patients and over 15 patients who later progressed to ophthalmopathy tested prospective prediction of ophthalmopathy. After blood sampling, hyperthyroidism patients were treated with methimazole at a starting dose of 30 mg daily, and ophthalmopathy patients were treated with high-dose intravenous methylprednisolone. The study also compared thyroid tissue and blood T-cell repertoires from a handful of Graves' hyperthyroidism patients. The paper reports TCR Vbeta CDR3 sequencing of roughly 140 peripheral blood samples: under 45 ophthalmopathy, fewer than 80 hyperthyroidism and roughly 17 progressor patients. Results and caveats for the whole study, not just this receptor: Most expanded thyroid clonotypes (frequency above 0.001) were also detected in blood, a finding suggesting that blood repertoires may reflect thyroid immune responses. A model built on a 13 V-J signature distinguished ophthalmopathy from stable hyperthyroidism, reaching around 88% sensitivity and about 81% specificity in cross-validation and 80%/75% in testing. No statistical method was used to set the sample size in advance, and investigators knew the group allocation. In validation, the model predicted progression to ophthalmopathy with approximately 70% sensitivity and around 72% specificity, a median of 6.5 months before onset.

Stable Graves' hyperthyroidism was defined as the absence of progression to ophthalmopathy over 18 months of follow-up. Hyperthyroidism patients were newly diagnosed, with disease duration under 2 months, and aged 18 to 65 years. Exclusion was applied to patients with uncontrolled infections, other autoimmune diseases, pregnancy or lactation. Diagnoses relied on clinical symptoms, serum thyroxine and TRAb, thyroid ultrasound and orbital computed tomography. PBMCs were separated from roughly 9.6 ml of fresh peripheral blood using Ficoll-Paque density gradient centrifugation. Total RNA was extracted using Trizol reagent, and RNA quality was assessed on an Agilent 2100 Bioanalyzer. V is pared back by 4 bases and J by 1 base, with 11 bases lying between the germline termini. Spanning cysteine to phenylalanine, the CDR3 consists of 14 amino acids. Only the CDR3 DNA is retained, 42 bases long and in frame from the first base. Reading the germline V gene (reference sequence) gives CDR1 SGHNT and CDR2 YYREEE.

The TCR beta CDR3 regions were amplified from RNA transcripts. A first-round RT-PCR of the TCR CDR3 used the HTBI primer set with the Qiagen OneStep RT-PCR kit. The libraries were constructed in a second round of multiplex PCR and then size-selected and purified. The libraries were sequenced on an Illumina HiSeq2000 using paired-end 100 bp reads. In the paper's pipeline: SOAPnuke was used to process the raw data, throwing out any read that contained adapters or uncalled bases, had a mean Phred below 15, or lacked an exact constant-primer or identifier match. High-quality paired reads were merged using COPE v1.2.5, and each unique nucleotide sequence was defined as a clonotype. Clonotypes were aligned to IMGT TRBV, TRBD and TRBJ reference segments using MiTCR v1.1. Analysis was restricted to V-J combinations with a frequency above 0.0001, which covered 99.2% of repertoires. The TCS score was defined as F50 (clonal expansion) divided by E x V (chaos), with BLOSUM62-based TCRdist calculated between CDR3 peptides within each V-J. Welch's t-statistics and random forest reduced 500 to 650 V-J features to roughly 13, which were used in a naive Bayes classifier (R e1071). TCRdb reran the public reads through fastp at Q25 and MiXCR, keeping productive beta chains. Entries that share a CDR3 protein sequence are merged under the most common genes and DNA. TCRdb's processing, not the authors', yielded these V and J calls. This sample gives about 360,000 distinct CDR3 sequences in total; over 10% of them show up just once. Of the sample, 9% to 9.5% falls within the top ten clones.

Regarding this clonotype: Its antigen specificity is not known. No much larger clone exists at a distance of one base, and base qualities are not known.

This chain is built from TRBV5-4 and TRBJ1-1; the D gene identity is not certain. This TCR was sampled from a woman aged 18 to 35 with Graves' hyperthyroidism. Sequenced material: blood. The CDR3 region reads CASSPRHPNTEAFF. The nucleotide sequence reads TGTGCCAGCAGCCCTAGACACCCGAACACTGAAGCTTTCTTT.